This TCR beta chain was sequenced for a study of PD-1 blockade in classical Hodgkin lymphoma. Whole-study results and caveats: Similar baseline diversity was found in complete responders and newly diagnosed patients. Researchers reported that CD4+ TCR diversity, though not CD8+, rose significantly by C4D1.

The assay was immunoSEQ multiplex PCR, and TCRdb's table has in-frame clones only and misses some. The sample includes roughly 25,000 clones, around 80% of them seen just once. Every one of the patients relapsed after autologous stem cell transplantation (brentuximab vedotin exposure was variable). Best responses fell into complete response, partial response or progressive disease. About this clone: Its antigen is unidentified.

This receptor was identified in a human donor with classical Hodgkin lymphoma. Sequencing used peripheral blood mononuclear cells (PBMCs), obtained before the second cycle of nivolumab.

The CDR3 protein is CASSTYRGGYGYTF. CDR3 DNA: TGTGCCAGCAGCACCTACAGGGGCGGCTATGGCTACACCTTC. This chain uses TRBV27 with TRBJ1-2; 7 bases match TRBD1. V was pared by 6 bases and J by 4 bases, with 8 bases of the junction left unmatched. This CDR3 is built from 14 residues. Germline lookup yields CDR1 MNHEY and CDR2 SMNVEV (reference sequence).